The 26 T cell receptor beta chains below were found in one sample sequenced in a study of blood T cell repertoires in COVID-19. Profiling relied on immunoSEQ multiplex PCR, and the TCRdb table lists in-frame clones only, not all of them. The repertoire holds more than 150,000 clones, roughly 73% seen once, with 2.5% to 3% in the top ten. The sequencing input was peripheral blood. The receptor source for this set is a woman aged 80 or older with active or convalescent COVID-19.

The J gene is TRBJ1-2, the V gene TRBV2; 10 bases are shared with TRBD1. V lost 5 bases and J lost 8; bases outside the gene matches: 14. The CDR3 loop spans 16 amino acids. Germline lookup yields CDR1 SNHLY and CDR2 FYNNEI. The CDR3 DNA is TGTGCCAGCAGTCAGACCATAGGGGGACAGGGGAGAGGCTACACCTTC. This sequence encodes CASSQTIGGQGRGYTF.

This clone showed up just once. At one end, the junction sequence differs from germline, possibly due to a read error. V usage is TRBV7-9 and J usage is TRBJ1-1; D might be TRBD1 (5 bases). The CDR3 loop spans 15 amino acids. In germline, CDR1 is SEHNR, CDR2 FQNEAQ (reference sequence). CDR3 protein: CASSLVHAGNAEAFF. The CDR3 nucleotides read TGTGCCAGCAGCTTAGTTCATGCAGGGAACGCTGAAGCTTTCTTT.

This chain uses TRBV3-1 (or the pseudogene TRBV3-2) with TRBJ2-1, with 7 bases lining up with TRBD2. CDR3 length: 18 residues. J lost 2 bases, V lost 0 bases, and 10 bases had no gene match. CDR1 is LGHDT, CDR2 YNNKEL, per germline (reference sequence). The CDR3 here is CASSQDSSGILAYNEQFF. CDR3 bases: TGTGCCAGCAGCCAAGATTCTAGCGGTATATTGGCCTACAATGAGCAGTTCTTC.

The chain is built from TRBV11-3 and TRBJ2-3, with 9 bases matching TRBD1. Per the germline V gene, CDR1 is SGHNT and CDR2 is YENEEA. This CDR3 contains 18 residues. V dropped 1 base and J dropped 1; count of bases not matched to a gene: 9. CDR3 bases: TGTGCCAGCAGCTTAGTTCCCGGGACAGGGAGAGGCACAGATACGCAGTATTTT. Its protein product is CASSLVPGTGRGTDTQYF.

The chain employs TRBV3-1 (or the pseudogene TRBV3-2) and TRBJ1-2, with 12 bases lining up with TRBD1. Germline V gene lookup returns CDR1 LGHDT and CDR2 YNNKEL (reference sequence). The V segment lost 5 bases and the J segment 8 bases; nucleotides outside the gene matches: 12. The CDR3 contains 16 residues. This chain's CDR3 is CASSFEWGQGAYGYTF. The CDR3 bases are TGTGCCAGCAGCTTCGAATGGGGACAGGGGGCGTACGGCTACACCTTC.

In nucleotides, the CDR3 is TGCAGCGTCCGGGACAGCTCCTACGAGCAGTACTTC. Its protein product is CSVRDSSYEQYF. This chain connects TRBV29-1 to TRBJ2-7, with TRBD1 identical over 7 bases. The CDR3 runs 12 residues. V shed 6 bases and J 0 bases; nucleotides not matched to a gene: 2. In germline, CDR1 is SQVTM, CDR2 ANQGSEA.

This chain links TRBV27 with TRBJ2-7, with D possibly TRBD1 on 6 matching bases. The germline V gene encodes CDR1 MNHEY and CDR2 SMNVEV (reference sequence). Trimming took off 6 bases at V and 8 bases at J, with 23 bases between the two ends. The CDR3 extends over 15 amino acids. CDR3 nucleotide sequence: TGTGCCAGCAGCACGACCGGGACACAAGGTATGAAGCAGTACTTC. It encodes CASSTTGTQGMKQYF.

The rearrangement links TRBV18 to TRBJ1-1, with D unclear. The CDR3 consists of 14 residues. Germline lookup yields CDR1 KGHSH and CDR2 LQKENI. With 3 bases removed from V and 7 bases from J, the gap between germline ends came to 15 bases. The CDR3 loop is CASSPRSGRVEAFF. The CDR3 coding sequence is TGTGCCAGCTCACCCCGTTCCGGGCGGGTTGAAGCTTTCTTT.

The chain is built from TRBV28 and TRBJ2-3; 8 bases map to TRBD1. The CDR3 has 16 residues. After removal of 7 bases from V and 6 bases from J, the junction contained 15 bases not matched to a gene. Per germline, CDR1 MDHEN and CDR2 SYDVKM. In DNA form, the CDR3 reads TGTGCCAGCACCTCCCCCAGACAGGGGAGAAAGGATACGCAGTATTTT. Translation gives CASTSPRQGRKDTQYF. Full variable domain (outside the CDR3, taken from reference TRBV28 and TRBJ2-3): DVKVTQSSRYLVKRTGEKVFLECVQDMDHENMFWYRQDPGLGLRLIYFSYDVKMKEKGDIPEGYSVSREKKERFSLILESASTNQTSMYLCASTSPRQGRKDTQYFGPGTRLTVL.

This rearrangement joins TRBV28 to TRBJ1-3; D remains ambiguous. V lost 6 bases and J 4 bases, leaving 22 bases between the germline ends. There are 17 residues in the CDR3. Germline V gives CDR1 MDHEN, CDR2 SYDVKM. CDR3 DNA: TGTGCCAGCAGCCCGAACAAAGCCGCTCCCAGGGGAAACACCATATATTTT. Amino acid sequence: CASSPNKAAPRGNTIYF.

The V call is TRBV27, the J call TRBJ1-1; no definite D call. The CDR3 sequence is 14 residues long. Trimming took 3 bases from V and 1 from J, leaving 9 bases between them. Germline CDR1 reads MNHEY; CDR2 reads SMNVEV (reference sequence). CDR3 region: CASSFSVGNTEAFF. In nucleotides, the CDR3 is TGTGCCAGCAGTTTCTCTGTCGGGAACACTGAAGCTTTCTTT.

CDR3 residues: CASSIDRAGNSPLHF. The CDR3 DNA sequence: TGTGCCAGCAGTATCGACAGGGCGGGCAATTCACCCCTCCACTTT. The gene calls are TRBV27 and TRBJ1-6, with 7 bases fitting TRBD1. The CDR3 spans 15 residues. The germline gives CDR1 MNHEY, CDR2 SMNVEV (reference sequence). Trimming at V came to 5 bases and at J to 7 bases, leaving 8 bases not matched to a gene.

The V gene is TRBV19, the J gene TRBJ1-2, with 9 bases that match TRBD1. The J segment lost 0 bases and the V segment lost 6 bases, leaving 5 bases of the junction unmatched. From germline, CDR1 is LNHDA and CDR2 SQIVND (reference sequence). The CDR3 loop spans 15 amino acids. CDR3 in DNA: TGTGCCAGTAGGAGGGGGACAGGGTCTAACTATGGCTACACCTTC. Encoded protein: CASRRGTGSNYGYTF.

The chain employs TRBV7-9 and TRBJ2-3; the D is unclear. The CDR3 runs to 13 residues. Germline V gene lookup returns CDR1 SEHNR and CDR2 FQNEAQ (reference sequence). V was cut by 1 base and J by 4 bases, with 6 bases left in between. The CDR3 DNA reads as TGTGCCAGCAGCTTAGATTCGGCAGATACGCAGTATTTT. Translated: CASSLDSADTQYF. The whole variable domain, remainder taken from reference TRBV7-9 and TRBJ2-3, is DTGVSQNPRHKITKRGQNVTFRCDPISEHNRLYWYRQTLGQGPEFLTYFQNEAQLEKSRLLSDRFSAERPKGSFSTLEIQRTEQGDSAMYLCASSLDSADTQYFGPGTRLTVL.

This clone was picked up many times. The chain combines TRBV7-9 with TRBJ1-1; no reliable D call. V shed 7 bases and J shed 0 bases, with 15 bases lying between them. Germline CDR1 reads SEHNR; CDR2 reads FQNEAQ (reference sequence). The CDR3 runs to 15 residues. Written as DNA, the CDR3 is TGTGCCAGCACCTCCTTTGAGGCCCTGAACACTGAAGCTTTCTTT. Its translation: CASTSFEALNTEAFF.

This clone came up a few times. The CDR3 nucleotides read TGTGCCAGCAGCTGGGACATCAAAAACTATGGCTACACCTTC. Its protein product is CASSWDIKNYGYTF. This rearrangement joins TRBV5-5 to TRBJ1-2, with D possibly matching TRBD1 (6 bases). Trimming took off 3 bases at V and 2 bases at J, with 11 bases between the two ends. CDR1 and CDR2 (germline): SGHKS, YYEKEE (reference sequence). CDR3 length equals 14 residues. The full variable domain, rest sourced from reference TRBV5-5 and TRBJ1-2, is DAGVTQSPTHLIKTRGQQVTLRCSPISGHKSVSWYQQVLGQGPQFIFQYYEKEERGRGNFPDRFSARQFPNYSSELNVNALLLGDSALYLCASSWDIKNYGYTFGSGTRLTVV.

This chain links TRBV7-2 with TRBJ2-7; 9 nucleotides line up with TRBD2. The ends lost 4 bases at V and 4 bases at J; junction bases unmatched: 5. This CDR3 has 14 amino acids. Germline lookup yields CDR1 SGHTA and CDR2 FQGNSA. In DNA, the CDR3 is TGTGCCAGCAGCTCACTAGCGGGCCCTTACGAGCAGTACTTC. Residues: CASSSLAGPYEQYF.

This chain links TRBV28 with TRBJ1-2, with D uncertain. CDR3 length equals 12 residues. Germline CDR1 is MDHEN and CDR2 is SYDVKM. Trimming shortened V by 3 bases and J by 8 bases, and 10 bases separated the two germline ends. This CDR3 is CASSFSPEGYTF. In DNA form, the CDR3 reads TGTGCCAGCAGTTTTTCCCCAGAAGGCTACACCTTC.

The J gene is TRBJ1-5, the V gene TRBV6-5; 7 bases are a match to TRBD1. V shed 6 bases and J 7 bases; nucleotides not matched to a gene: 6. Germline V gives CDR1 MNHEY, CDR2 SVGAGI. The length of the CDR3 is 13 residues. The CDR3 DNA sequence: TGTGCCAGCAGCGGACAGGAGGGGCAGCCCCAGCATTTT. Its translation: CASSGQEGQPQHF.

The chain joins TRBV7-9 to TRBJ1-6; no reliable D call. The germline CDR1 and CDR2 sequences are SEHNR and FQNEAQ (reference sequence). V lost 5 bases and J lost 0, with 11 bases in between. There are 16 residues in the CDR3. Written as DNA, the CDR3 is TGTGCCAGCAGCGGCGAAACTAGCTCCTATAATTCACCCCTCCACTTT. This sequence encodes CASSGETSSYNSPLHF. Together with reference TRBV7-9 and TRBJ1-6, the CDR3 gives the full variable domain: DTGVSQNPRHKITKRGQNVTFRCDPISEHNRLYWYRQTLGQGPEFLTYFQNEAQLEKSRLLSDRFSAERPKGSFSTLEIQRTEQGDSAMYLCASSGETSSYNSPLHFGNGTRLTVT.

The CDR3 loop reads CASSLDVSTDTQYF. The CDR3, as DNA: TGTGCCAGCAGCTTAGATGTAAGCACAGATACGCAGTATTTT. This sequence joins TRBV7-2 and TRBJ2-3; D gene uncertain. The V end lost 1 base, the J end lost 0 bases, and 5 bases lay between the germline ends. The CDR3 consists of 14 residues. Germline-derived CDR1 and CDR2 are SGHTA and FQGNSA. Based on the CDR3 plus reference TRBV7-2 and TRBJ2-3, the full variable domain is GAGVSQSPSNKVTEKGKDVELRCDPISGHTALYWYRQSLGQGLEFLIYFQGNSAPDKSGLPSDRFSAERTGGSVSTLTIQRTQQEDSAVYLCASSLDVSTDTQYFGPGTRLTVL.

This clone was found once. Its ends do not fully match the called genes, so a read error is possible. The chain joins TRBV2 to TRBJ1-1, with D maybe TRBD1 (6 bases). Germline V gene data show CDR1 as SNHLY and CDR2 as FYNNEI. The CDR3 covers 12 residues. CDR3 coding DNA: TGTGCCAGCAGCGAGAGGACAGCCAAGGAAGTCTTT. Residues: CASSERTAKEVF. Based on the CDR3 plus reference TRBV2 and TRBJ1-1, the full variable domain is EPEVTQTPSHQVTQMGQEVILRCVPISNHLYFYWYRQILGQKVEFLVSFYNNEISEKSEIFDDQFSVERPDGSNFTLKIRSTKLEDSAMYFCASSERTAKEVFGQGTRLTVV.

The chain is built from TRBV7-8 and TRBJ2-2; TRBD1 matches at 8 bases. The CDR3 is 16 residues long. Germline CDR1 and CDR2: SGHVS and FQNEAQ. Trimming at V came to 6 bases and at J to 1 base, leaving 7 bases not matched to a gene. The CDR3 loop reads CASRHTDRGNTGELFF. The CDR3 nucleotides read TGTGCCAGCAGACACACAGACAGGGGGAACACCGGGGAGCTGTTTTTT. The variable domain in full, with the rest retrieved from reference TRBV7-8 and TRBJ2-2, is GAGVSQSPRYKVAKRGQDVALRCDPISGHVSLFWYQQALGQGPEFLTYFQNEAQLDKSGLPSDRFFAERPEGSVSTLKIQRTQQEDSAVYLCASRHTDRGNTGELFFGEGSRLTVL.

The chain uses TRBV15 and TRBJ1-2; D gene ambiguous. V lost 3 bases and J lost 3, with 8 bases in between. Germline V gives CDR1 LNHNV, CDR2 YYDKDF (reference sequence). The CDR3 length is 13 residues. The CDR3 DNA reads TGTGCCACCAGCAGTAGACTTGACTATGGCTACACCTTC. Amino acids: CATSSRLDYGYTF.

The chain recombines TRBV5-1 with TRBJ2-3, with D hard to call. V gave up 4 bases and J gave up 0 bases, with 9 bases separating them. This CDR3 is 14 amino acids long. Germline values: CDR1 SGHRS, CDR2 YFSETQ. The CDR3 loop is CASSPEASTDTQYF. CDR3 DNA: TGCGCCAGCAGCCCTGAAGCTAGCACAGATACGCAGTATTTT.

The V and J genes are TRBV9 and TRBJ1-3, with no clear D. Deletions cut 3 bases from V and 7 bases from J, with 20 bases between. The germline CDR1 and CDR2 sequences are SGDLS and YYNGEE. This CDR3 spans 16 amino acids. This CDR3 reads CASSALGRPTPNTIYF. The CDR3 coding sequence is TGTGCCAGCAGCGCCCTAGGTAGGCCAACCCCTAACACCATATATTTT.